This entry is about one TCR beta chain. The sample comes from a study of shared T cell receptors in the human thymus. Trimming shortened V by 4 bases and J by 1 base, and 16 bases separated the two germline ends. Germline CDR1 is SGDLS and CDR2 is YYNGEE. There are 16 residues in the CDR3. Some clones are missing from TCRdb's copy, which holds only in-frame ones; the method was immunoSEQ multiplex PCR. The sample includes some 760,000 clones, 70% to 90% seen only once; the top ten take approximately 0.01%. This sample also appeared in a second study, on human thymus T cells.

The sequenced material came from thymocytes. The TCR originated in a girl in the first two years of life with a congenital heart defect. V and J are TRBV9 and TRBJ2-3; TRBD2 might be the D (6 bases). The CDR3 spells CASSHLGSGGTDTQYF. In DNA, the CDR3 is TGTGCCAGCAGCCATTTAGGATCGGGGGGCACAGATACGCAGTATTTT. Filled out from reference TRBV9 and TRBJ2-3, the complete variable domain reads DSGVTQTPKHLITATGQRVTLRCSPRSGDLSVYWYQQSLDQGLQFLIQYYNGEERAKGNILERFSAQQFPDLHSELNLSSLELGDSALYFCASSHLGSGGTDTQYFGPGTRLTVL.